The 27 T cell receptor beta chains presented below share a single source sample, sequenced in a study of blood T cells in healthy people across ages. It was with a sample-barcoded 5' primer and a J-beta primer mix that a second PCR of about 7 to 12 cycles was run. Each CDR3 protein is one row after TCRdb ran MiXCR on the 5' RACE reads. Of 800,000 or so distinct CDR3 sequences in the sample, about 25% were seen once. These sequences were also reported in another study, on T cells of mothers and their children.

The sequencing sample was made of blood. All receptors derive from a boy between 5 and 17 years old in good health.

Of note for this clonotype: Being one base from a much bigger clone, this may be a read error. This chain joins TRBV7-2 and TRBJ2-1; TRBD2 might be the D (5 bases). This CDR3 is built from 14 residues. CDR1 SGHTA and CDR2 FQGNSA come from the germline V gene. V lost 3 bases and J lost 2, with 8 bases in between. The chain's CDR3 is CASSFDGTYNEQFF. DNA of the CDR3: TGTGCCAGCAGCTTCGACGGGACCTACAATGAGCAGTTCTTC.

This clonotype was seen a single time. This chain links TRBV20-1 with TRBJ2-1; TRBD1 matches at 12 bases. Germline V gene lookup returns CDR1 DFQATT and CDR2 SNEGSKA (reference sequence). The CDR3 extends over 14 amino acids. The V and J ends lost 1 base and 12 bases, in that order; junction bases with no gene match: 7. The DNA of the CDR3 is TGCAGTGCTAGAGCCGGGACAGGGGGCAAGGTGCAGTTCTTC. Translation gives CSARAGTGGKVQFF.

Turning to this clonotype: The junction departs from germline at one end; a sequencing error may be responsible. The chain combines TRBV6-2 or TRBV6-3 with TRBJ2-5; D unresolved. The end of the DNA is better explained by TRBJ2-1, so the J call may be wrong. There are 12 residues in the CDR3. The germline CDR1 and CDR2 sequences are MNHEY and SVGEGT. The CDR3 sequence: CARSYTSNEQFF. The CDR3 DNA reads as TGTGCCAGGAGTTACACTTCCAATGAGCAGTTCTTC.

This clonotype was detected a few times. J is TRBJ2-7 and V is TRBV20-1; 8 nucleotides align to TRBD2. The CDR3 runs 14 residues. With V trimmed by 3 bases and J by 3 bases, 7 bases remained unmatched. Germline V gene sequence: CDR1 DFQATT, CDR2 SNEGSKA (reference sequence). The CDR3 sequence is CSASSSGGIYEQYF. DNA for the CDR3: TGCAGTGCTAGTAGCAGCGGGGGAATCTACGAGCAGTACTTC.

This clonotype has more than one count but fewer than ten. One end of the junction fails to match germline, which may point to a read error. The V and J genes are TRBV19 and TRBJ1-2, with 8 bases fitting TRBD1. CDR1 is LNHDA, CDR2 SQIVND, per germline (reference sequence). This CDR3 has 14 amino acids. The CDR3 region is CASRPPGQDHGYAF. The CDR3 DNA follows: TGTGCCAGTAGACCCCCGGGACAGGACCATGGCTACGCCTTC.

This clonotype has just a few counts. V and J are TRBV6-1 and TRBJ1-3; no reliable D call. This CDR3 comprises 11 residues. CDR1 MNHNS and CDR2 SASEGT come from the germline V gene. The V and J ends lost 1 base and 7 bases respectively, with 2 bases between them. DNA of the CDR3: TGTGCCAGCAGTGAAGAGAACACCATATATTTT. Translating it yields CASSEENTIYF.

This clonotype was seen more than once but under ten times. This chain uses TRBV3-1 with TRBJ2-2; D unresolved. The V gene's germline CDR1 is LGHDT and CDR2 YNNKEL (reference sequence). The CDR3 sequence is 14 residues long. The germline V and J ends were trimmed by 1 base and 4 bases, with 7 bases remaining between them. The CDR3 sequence is CASSQVKVTGELFF. In nucleotides, the CDR3 is TGTGCCAGCAGCCAAGTTAAGGTCACCGGGGAGCTGTTTTTT.

This clonotype turned up a few times. This rearrangement joins TRBV28 to TRBJ1-4; 8 bases line up with TRBD1. Germline V gene lookup returns CDR1 MDHEN and CDR2 SYDVKM. Trimming took 5 bases from V and 8 from J; bases not matched to a gene: 10. This CDR3 has 15 residues. The CDR3 sequence: CASSVSQQGGEKLFF. The CDR3 DNA reads as TGTGCCAGCAGTGTATCCCAACAGGGGGGCGAAAAACTGTTTTTT.

V usage is TRBV28 and J usage is TRBJ2-4, with 8 bases fitting TRBD1. The length of the CDR3 is 14 residues. The ends lost 5 bases at V and 9 bases at J; junction bases unmatched: 9. Germline CDR1 reads MDHEN; CDR2 reads SYDVKM. The CDR3 is CASSQRQGWGIQYF. Written as DNA, the CDR3 is TGTGCCAGCAGTCAAAGACAGGGGTGGGGCATTCAGTACTTC. Filled out from reference TRBV28 and TRBJ2-4, the complete variable domain reads DVKVTQSSRYLVKRTGEKVFLECVQDMDHENMFWYRQDPGLGLRLIYFSYDVKMKEKGDIPEGYSVSREKKERFSLILESASTNQTSMYLCASSQRQGWGIQYFGAGTRLSVL.

This clonotype has a handful of counts. The chain joins TRBV5-1 to TRBJ2-5, with D perhaps matching TRBD2 (6 bases). Germline values: CDR1 SGHRS, CDR2 YFSETQ. The CDR3 is made up of 14 amino acids. Trimming took off 0 bases at V and 6 bases at J, with 12 bases between the two ends. The CDR3 DNA is TGCGCCAGCAGCTTGGGAGGGGAGGCGAAGACCCAGTACTTC. This gives the protein CASSLGGEAKTQYF. Drawing the rest from reference TRBV5-1 and TRBJ2-5, the complete variable domain is KAGVTQTPRYLIKTRGQQVTLSCSPISGHRSVSWYQQTPGQGLQFLFEYFSETQRNKGNFPGRFSGRQFSNSRSEMNVSTLELGDSALYLCASSLGGEAKTQYFGPGTRLLVL.

The CDR3 protein is CASSAGTGHIPNYGYTF. The CDR3, as DNA: TGTGCCAGCAGCGCAGGGACAGGGCACATCCCTAACTATGGCTACACCTTC. The rearrangement joins TRBV9 to TRBJ1-2; TRBD1 matches at 9 bases. Per germline, CDR1 SGDLS and CDR2 YYNGEE. This CDR3 contains 17 residues. Trimming removed 3 bases from V and 0 bases from J; junction bases left unmatched: 9. The variable domain in full, completed from reference TRBV9 and TRBJ1-2, reads DSGVTQTPKHLITATGQRVTLRCSPRSGDLSVYWYQQSLDQGLQFLIQYYNGEERAKGNILERFSAQQFPDLHSELNLSSLELGDSALYFCASSAGTGHIPNYGYTFGSGTRLTVV.

The chain recombines TRBV27 with TRBJ1-2, with D perhaps TRBD1 (5 bases). Germline CDR1 is MNHEY and CDR2 is SMNVEV (reference sequence). V was shortened by 0 bases and J by 4 bases, with 6 bases between the two germline ends. The CDR3 is 13 amino acids. CDR3 in DNA: TGTGCCAGCAGTTTATCCCAGGGCTATGGCTACACCTTC. It specifies CASSLSQGYGYTF.

V usage is TRBV20-1 and J usage is TRBJ2-1; D unresolved. The CDR3 contains 16 residues. Germline lookup yields CDR1 DFQATT and CDR2 SNEGSKA (reference sequence). The germline V and J ends were trimmed by 5 bases and 4 bases, with 21 bases remaining between them. The CDR3 nucleotides are TGCAGTGCTGGCAGCAAATACGCCCCGTCGTACAATGAGCAGTTCTTC. It specifies CSAGSKYAPSYNEQFF.

V gene TRBV15 combines with J gene TRBJ2-5; 7 positions agree with TRBD2. V dropped 0 bases and J dropped 7; count of bases not matched to a gene: 17. The CDR3 spans 18 residues. Germline CDR1 is LNHNV and CDR2 is YYDKDF (reference sequence). DNA for the CDR3: TGTGCCACCAGCAGAGATGGGGAGACTAGCAAAAAACCAGGGACCCAGTACTTC. It yields the protein CATSRDGETSKKPGTQYF.

This clonotype was recorded many times. V and J are TRBV15 and TRBJ2-5, with 12 bases matching TRBD2. The V gene end was trimmed by 1 base and the J gene end by 5 bases; junction bases not matched to a gene: 2. Germline assignment: CDR1 LNHNV and CDR2 YYDKDF (reference sequence). The CDR3 loop spans 15 amino acids. The CDR3 sequence: CATSRVTSGGETQYF. Written as DNA, the CDR3 is TGTGCCACCAGCAGAGTGACTAGCGGGGGCGAGACCCAGTACTTC. Full variable domain (remainder filled in from reference TRBV15 and TRBJ2-5): DAMVIQNPRYQVTQFGKPVTLSCSQTLNHNVMYWYQQKSSQAPKLLFHYYDKDFNNEADTPDNFQSRRPNTSFCFLDIRSPGLGDTAMYLCATSRVTSGGETQYFGPGTRLLVL.

The chain carries TRBV29-1 and TRBJ2-7, with D possibly TRBD2 on 6 matching bases. V lost 6 bases and J lost 4, with 16 bases in between. Germline V gene data show CDR1 as SQVTM and CDR2 as ANQGSEA. The CDR3 is 13 residues long. The CDR3 DNA follows: TGCAGCGTACGACTAGGCGGGGATTACGAGCAGTACTTC. This codes for CSVRLGGDYEQYF.

The table lists this clonotype with a few counts. CDR3 nucleotides: TGTGCCAGCAGCGGATGGGGTGGGGTCGGTGAGCAGTTCTTC. It translates to CASSGWGGVGEQFF. The genes are TRBV7-9 and TRBJ2-1; the D is unclear. Germline values: CDR1 SEHNR, CDR2 FQNEAQ (reference sequence). The CDR3 runs 14 residues. The germline V and J ends were trimmed by 5 bases and 9 bases, with 17 bases remaining between them.

This clonotype was found a few times. V usage is TRBV12-3 or TRBV12-4 and J usage is TRBJ1-1; tentative D call: TRBD1 (6 bases). Between the trimmed V and J ends, which lost 5 bases and 1 base, there was a span of 14 bases. The CDR3 consists of 15 residues. Here the CDR3 DNA reads TGTGCCAGCAGTCTAGGGGCACAGGGGAACACTGAAGCTTTCTTT. It is translated as CASSLGAQGNTEAFF.

This chain links TRBV29-1 with TRBJ2-5; D is undetermined. The J call may be wrong; the DNA end is better matched by TRBJ2-7. The CDR3 contains 13 residues. Germline values: CDR1 SQVTM, CDR2 ANQGSEA. This CDR3 is CSVDGPGPYEQYF. CDR3 in DNA: TGCAGCGTTGATGGGCCAGGACCCTACGAGCAGTACTTC.

This chain uses TRBV27 with TRBJ2-1, with 7 nucleotides matching TRBD2. V was clipped by 6 bases and J by 4 bases; unmatched bases: 12. This CDR3 has 16 amino acids. Germline V gives CDR1 MNHEY, CDR2 SMNVEV (reference sequence). Written as DNA, the CDR3 is TGTGCCAGCAGACTCCGGGGGAGGGGAGCTTACAATGAGCAGTTCTTC. This translates into CASRLRGRGAYNEQFF.

The chain carries TRBV7-9 and TRBJ2-5, with D perhaps matching TRBD2 (6 bases). This CDR3 comprises 15 residues. Germline V gene data show CDR1 as SEHNR and CDR2 as FQNEAQ (reference sequence). Trimming shortened V by 5 bases and J by 3 bases, and 16 bases separated the two germline ends. This CDR3 is CASSTQSGVKETQYF. CDR3 DNA: TGTGCCAGCAGCACACAGTCGGGGGTGAAAGAGACCCAGTACTTC.

This clonotype was counted between two and nine times. The chain is built from TRBV4-3 and TRBJ1-2; possible D gene TRBD1, 6 bases. The CDR3 covers 15 residues. Germline V lookup: CDR1 LGHNA, CDR2 YSLEER. V lost 0 bases to trimming and J lost 4 bases, with 12 bases between them. The CDR3 here is CASSQDPKDSYGYTF. For the CDR3, the DNA is TGCGCCAGCAGCCAAGACCCCAAGGACAGCTATGGCTACACCTTC.

This clonotype was picked up a small number of times. DNA of the CDR3: TGTGCCAGCAGGACGAACAGCGGGGGCCTTGGCACAGATACGCAGTATTTT. Protein product: CASRTNSGGLGTDTQYF. The chain recombines TRBV12-3 or TRBV12-4 with TRBJ2-3; 8 nucleotides align to TRBD2. This CDR3 region has 17 residues. The V and J ends lost 6 bases and 1 base, in that order; junction bases with no gene match: 12.

This clonotype occurred a few times. J is TRBJ2-1 and V is TRBV12-3 or TRBV12-4; TRBD2 might be the D (6 bases). The V end was cut by 3 bases, the J end by 9 bases, with 9 bases between. The CDR3 runs to 12 residues. In DNA form, the CDR3 reads TGTGCCAGCAGTTTTGGAGGGCCTGAGCAGTTCTTC. Amino acids: CASSFGGPEQFF.

This clonotype was seen only a few times. V is TRBV20-1 and J is TRBJ2-5; tentative D call: TRBD1 (6 bases). Germline-derived CDR1 and CDR2 are DFQATT and SNEGSKA (reference sequence). The CDR3 has 19 amino acids. The V and J ends lost 1 base and 1 base respectively, with 25 bases between them. CDR3 nucleotide sequence: TGCAGTGCTAGAGGGTGGCAGGGGACGAGGGGACCGACCCAAGAGACCCAGTACTTC. As protein: CSARGWQGTRGPTQETQYF.

The V call is TRBV9, the J call TRBJ2-3; no firm D call. V was cut by 0 bases and J by 2 bases, with 7 bases left in between. The CDR3 totals 14 residues. In germline, CDR1 is SGDLS, CDR2 YYNGEE. In DNA, the CDR3 is TGTGCCAGCAGCGTAGCGGGCATCACAGATACGCAGTATTTT. Its translation is CASSVAGITDTQYF.

This clonotype was picked up a small number of times. The genes are TRBV5-1 and TRBJ2-7; D is possibly TRBD1 or TRBD2 (5 bases each). V was clipped by 2 bases and J by 7 bases, with 16 bases between them. The length of the CDR3 is 14 residues. Germline V gives CDR1 SGHRS, CDR2 YFSETQ. CDR3 in DNA: TGCGCCAGCAGCTTAAGGGACCGGTTTACGGAGCAGTACTTC. Translation: CASSLRDRFTEQYF. Drawing the rest from reference TRBV5-1 and TRBJ2-7, the complete variable domain is KAGVTQTPRYLIKTRGQQVTLSCSPISGHRSVSWYQQTPGQGLQFLFEYFSETQRNKGNFPGRFSGRQFSNSRSEMNVSTLELGDSALYLCASSLRDRFTEQYFGPGTRLTVT.